The rows below give T cell receptor beta chains drawn from one sample of a study of blood T cells in healthy people across ages. TCRdb called the 5' RACE reads again in MiXCR, with one record for every CDR3 protein. This sample has 580,000 or so distinct CDR3 sequences; roughly 48% occur once, and the top ten carry about 22%. Sequencing was done on a sample of blood. These receptors all come from a man older than 75 in good health. The CDR3 runs from the conserved cysteine through the conserved F or W.

j_gene	v_gene	CDR3aa
.	TRBV20-1	CSARVAGGDIQYF
TRBJ1-2	TRBV27	CASSSRQGLLTNGYTF
TRBJ2-1	TRBV3-1	CASSQDLAYSYNEQFF
TRBJ1-1	TRBV6-6	CASRRQRNTEAFF
TRBJ2-7	TRBV7-2	CASSTTSFVSYERYF
TRBJ2-5	TRBV10-2	CASSERVPGQETQYF
.	TRBV5-1	CASALGGGSGEQYF
TRBJ2-1	TRBV20-1	CSALAGGTYNEQFF
TRBJ1-2	TRBV11-2	CASSSGTGHYGYTF
TRBJ1-1	TRBV6-5	CASSYFGTATEAFF
TRBJ2-3	TRBV20-1	CSAIPIEDTQYF
TRBJ1-1	TRBV27	CASRQTGGTEAFF
TRBJ2-5	TRBV20-1	CSANIAGPPQETQYF
TRBJ2-7	TRBV6-5	CASGGTSSSYEQYF
.	TRBV7-2	CASSPSPTVGYEQYF
TRBJ1-2	TRBV30	CAWSVTDGYTF
TRBJ1-2	TRBV4-3	CASTDRDSNYGYTF
TRBJ2-7	TRBV2	CASLSVYEQYF
TRBJ1-2	TRBV7-9	CASSGPGSYDYTF
TRBJ2-4	TRBV20-1	CSASGTAIAKNIQYF
TRBJ2-3	TRBV20-1	CSARERRKDTQYF
TRBJ2-1	TRBV20-1	CSAREPLSERAGNEQFF
TRBJ2-1	TRBV6-2/TRBV6-3	CASSYSGAGGYNEQFF
TRBJ1-2	TRBV6-6	CASSPQGVRYGYTF
TRBJ2-1	TRBV28	CASSSLTGGAYNEQFF
TRBJ2-5	TRBV20-1	CSASSVRGDGETQYF
TRBJ2-1	TRBV7-9	CASSWPYNEQFF
TRBJ2-1	TRBV25-1	CASSESAPTDGRSYNEQFF
TRBJ2-7	TRBV25-1	CASRGPEQYF
TRBJ2-7	TRBV29-1	CSFRTGTYEQYF
TRBJ2-5	TRBV7-2	CASSSDRGQQETQYF
TRBJ1-1	TRBV20-1	CSAAGRDTEAFF
TRBJ1-1	TRBV6-5	CASSYFKRGHTEAFF
TRBJ2-1	TRBV7-2	CASSLVASGRRAYNEQFF
TRBJ1-1	TRBV28	CASSLYSRNTEAFF
TRBJ2-3	TRBV9	CASSVVTRPPTDTQYF
TRBJ2-5	TRBV12-3/TRBV12-4	CASSLMGQGRLETQYF
TRBJ2-3	TRBV7-8	CASSLIGTSGYTDTQYF
TRBJ1-2	TRBV27	CASSSNLRTGINYGYTF
TRBJ1-1	TRBV4-1	CASSQVSLNTEAFF
TRBJ1-5	TRBV12-3/TRBV12-4	CASSLTGWGGGSNQPQHF
TRBJ2-2	TRBV29-1	CSVARVGTGELFF
.	TRBV11-2	CGSSLVGVGYEQYF
TRBJ2-5	TRBV12-3/TRBV12-4	CASGKSQGAGETQYF
.	TRBV3-1	CASIQLQGYEQYF
TRBJ2-1	TRBV27	CASSLAPRTSGSIAARQFF
TRBJ2-5	TRBV7-2	CASSPQTGQETQYF
TRBJ2-5	TRBV20-1	CSARDGGKAQYF
TRBJ1-5	TRBV9	CASSEQGDQPQHF
TRBJ2-1	TRBV4-3	CASSQGLSREQFF
TRBJ2-5	TRBV7-9	CASSLSFSGTVQETQYF
TRBJ2-4	TRBV15	CATSREVLAGAGNEQYF
TRBJ2-7	TRBV29-1	CSVTGPTRDEQYF
TRBJ1-6	TRBV7-9	CASSLVGGENSPLHF
TRBJ1-6	TRBV12-3/TRBV12-4	CASSPLGVEGARRTLHF
TRBJ2-2	TRBV5-1	CASSSRDLNTGELFF